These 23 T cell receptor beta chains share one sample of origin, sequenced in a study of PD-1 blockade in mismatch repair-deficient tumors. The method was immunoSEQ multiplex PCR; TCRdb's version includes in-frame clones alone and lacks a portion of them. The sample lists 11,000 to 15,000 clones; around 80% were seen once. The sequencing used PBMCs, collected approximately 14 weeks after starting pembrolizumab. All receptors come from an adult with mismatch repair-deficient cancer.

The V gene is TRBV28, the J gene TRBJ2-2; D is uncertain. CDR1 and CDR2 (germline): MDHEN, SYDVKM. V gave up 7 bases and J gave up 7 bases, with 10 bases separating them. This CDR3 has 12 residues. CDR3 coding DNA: TGTGCCAGCACCATAGTCGGCGGGGAGCTGTTTTTT. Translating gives CASTIVGGELFF.

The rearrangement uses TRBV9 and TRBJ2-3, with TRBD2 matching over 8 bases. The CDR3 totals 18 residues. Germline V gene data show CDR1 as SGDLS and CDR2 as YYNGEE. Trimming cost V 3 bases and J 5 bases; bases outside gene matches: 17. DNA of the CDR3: TGTGCCAGCAGCGCCCGACCATCGGGAGCGGGAGTGTTAGATACGCAGTATTTT. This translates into CASSARPSGAGVLDTQYF.

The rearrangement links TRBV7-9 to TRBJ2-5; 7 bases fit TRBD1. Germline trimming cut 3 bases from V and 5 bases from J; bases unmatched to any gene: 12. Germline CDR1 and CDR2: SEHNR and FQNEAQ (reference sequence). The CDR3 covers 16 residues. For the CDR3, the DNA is TGTGCCAGCAGCTTCCCCCGGGACAGTGGGAAGGAGACCCAGTACTTC. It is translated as CASSFPRDSGKETQYF.

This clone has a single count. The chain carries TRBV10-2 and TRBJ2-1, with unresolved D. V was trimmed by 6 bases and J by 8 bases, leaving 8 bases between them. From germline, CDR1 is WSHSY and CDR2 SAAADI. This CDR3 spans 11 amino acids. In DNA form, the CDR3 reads TGCGCCAGCAGGAGACTGGATGAGCAGTTCTTC. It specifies CASRRLDEQFF.

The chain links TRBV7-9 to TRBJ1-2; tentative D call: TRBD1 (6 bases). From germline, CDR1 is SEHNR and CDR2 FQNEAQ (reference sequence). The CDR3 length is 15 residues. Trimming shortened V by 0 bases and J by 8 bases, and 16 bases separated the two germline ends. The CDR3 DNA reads TGTGCCAGCAGCTTAGCTCCGACAGGCTTGGGAGGCTACACCTTC. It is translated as CASSLAPTGLGGYTF.

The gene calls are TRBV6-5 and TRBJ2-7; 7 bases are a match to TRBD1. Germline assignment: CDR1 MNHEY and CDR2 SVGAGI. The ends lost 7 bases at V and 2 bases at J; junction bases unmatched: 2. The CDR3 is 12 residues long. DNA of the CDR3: TGTGCCAGCAAAAGGGGGCCCTACGAGCAGTACTTC. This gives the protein CASKRGPYEQYF.

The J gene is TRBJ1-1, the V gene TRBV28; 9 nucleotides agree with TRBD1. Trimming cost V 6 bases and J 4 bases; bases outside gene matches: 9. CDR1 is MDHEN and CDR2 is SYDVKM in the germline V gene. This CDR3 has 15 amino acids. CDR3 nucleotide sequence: TGTGCCAGCAGACTCTGGGACAGGGCCCTCACTGAAGCTTTCTTT. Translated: CASRLWDRALTEAFF.

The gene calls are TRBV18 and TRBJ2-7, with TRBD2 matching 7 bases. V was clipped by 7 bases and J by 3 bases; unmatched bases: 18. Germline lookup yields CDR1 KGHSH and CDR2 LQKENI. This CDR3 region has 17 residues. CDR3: CASLPSAGERGYYEQYF. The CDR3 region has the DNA TGTGCCAGCTTACCCAGCGCGGGAGAACGGGGGTACTACGAGCAGTACTTC. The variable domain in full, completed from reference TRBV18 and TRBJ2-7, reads NAGVMQNPRHLVRRRGQEARLRCSPMKGHSHVYWYRQLPEEGLKFMVYLQKENIIDESGMPKERFSAEFPKEGPSILRIQQVVRGDSAAYFCASLPSAGERGYYEQYFGPGTRLTVT.

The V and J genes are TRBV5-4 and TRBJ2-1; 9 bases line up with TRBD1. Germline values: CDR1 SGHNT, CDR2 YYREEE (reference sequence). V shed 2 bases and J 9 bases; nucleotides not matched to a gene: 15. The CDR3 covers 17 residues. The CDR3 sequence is CASSFDTGTGSWSEQFF. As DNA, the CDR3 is TGTGCCAGCAGCTTCGATACCGGGACAGGGTCCTGGAGTGAGCAGTTCTTC.

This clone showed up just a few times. In DNA, the CDR3 is TGCAGCGTTGGAGGACTGGACTACGAGCAGTACTTC. Translation gives CSVGGLDYEQYF. The chain has TRBV29-1 and TRBJ2-7; a possible D gene is TRBD2 (5 bases). The germline V gene has CDR1 SQVTM and CDR2 ANQGSEA. The V end was cut by 4 bases, the J end by 3 bases, with 10 bases between. CDR3 length: 12 amino acids.

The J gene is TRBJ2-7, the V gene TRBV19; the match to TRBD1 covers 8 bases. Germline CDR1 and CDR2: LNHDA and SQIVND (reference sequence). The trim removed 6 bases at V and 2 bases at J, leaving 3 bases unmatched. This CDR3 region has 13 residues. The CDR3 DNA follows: TGTGCCAGTAGGGGGACAGGAACCTACGAGCAGTACTTC. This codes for CASRGTGTYEQYF.

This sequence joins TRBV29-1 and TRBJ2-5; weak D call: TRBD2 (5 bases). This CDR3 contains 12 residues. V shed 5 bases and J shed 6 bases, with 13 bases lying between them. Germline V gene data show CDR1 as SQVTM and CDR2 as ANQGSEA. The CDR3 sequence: CSVSRAGQTQYF. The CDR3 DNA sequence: TGCAGCGTTTCGAGGGCCGGTCAGACCCAGTACTTC.

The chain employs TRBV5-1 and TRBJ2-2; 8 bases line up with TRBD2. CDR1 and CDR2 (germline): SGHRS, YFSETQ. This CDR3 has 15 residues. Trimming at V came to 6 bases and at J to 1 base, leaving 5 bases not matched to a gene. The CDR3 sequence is CASTNSGGNTGELFF. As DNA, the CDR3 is TGCGCCAGCACCAACAGCGGGGGGAACACCGGGGAGCTGTTTTTT.

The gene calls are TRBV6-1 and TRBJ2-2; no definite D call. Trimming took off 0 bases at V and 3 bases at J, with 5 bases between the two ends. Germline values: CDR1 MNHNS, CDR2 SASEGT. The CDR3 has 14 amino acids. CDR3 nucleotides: TGTGCCAGCAGTGAAGCGCGGTACACCGGGGAGCTGTTTTTT. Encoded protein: CASSEARYTGELFF.

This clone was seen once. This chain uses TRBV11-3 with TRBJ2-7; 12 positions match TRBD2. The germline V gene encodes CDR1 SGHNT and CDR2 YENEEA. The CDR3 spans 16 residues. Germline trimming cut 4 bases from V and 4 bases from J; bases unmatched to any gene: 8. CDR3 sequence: CASSSTLAGGGYEQYF. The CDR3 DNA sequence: TGTGCCAGCAGCTCCACCCTAGCGGGAGGGGGGTACGAGCAGTACTTC.

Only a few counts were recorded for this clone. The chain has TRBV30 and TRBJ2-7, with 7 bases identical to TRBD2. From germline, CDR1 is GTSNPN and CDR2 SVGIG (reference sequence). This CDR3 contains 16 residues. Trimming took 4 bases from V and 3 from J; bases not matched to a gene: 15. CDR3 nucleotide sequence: TGTGCCTGGACCCATACTACCCTGCGGGGGATCTACGAGCAGTACTTC. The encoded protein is CAWTHTTLRGIYEQYF.

The CDR3 DNA is TGTGCCAGCAGCTTACAAGCATCCGGCAATGAGCAGTTCTTC. Translating gives CASSLQASGNEQFF. The chain links TRBV7-3 to TRBJ2-1; no clear D gene. The V and J ends lost 2 bases and 6 bases respectively, with 11 bases between them. CDR3 length: 14 residues. Looked up from germline, CDR1 is SGHTA and CDR2 is FQGTGA.

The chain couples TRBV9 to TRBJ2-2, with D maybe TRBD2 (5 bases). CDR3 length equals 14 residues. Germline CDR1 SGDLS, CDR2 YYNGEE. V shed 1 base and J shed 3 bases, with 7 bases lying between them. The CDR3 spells CASSVRTDTGELFF. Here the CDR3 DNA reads TGTGCCAGCAGCGTACGGACTGACACCGGGGAGCTGTTTTTT.

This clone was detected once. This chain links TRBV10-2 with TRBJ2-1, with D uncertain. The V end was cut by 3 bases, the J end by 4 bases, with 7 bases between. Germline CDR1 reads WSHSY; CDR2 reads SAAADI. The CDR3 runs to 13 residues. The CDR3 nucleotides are TGCGCCAGCAGTGATGCCCTATACAATGAGCAGTTCTTC. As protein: CASSDALYNEQFF.

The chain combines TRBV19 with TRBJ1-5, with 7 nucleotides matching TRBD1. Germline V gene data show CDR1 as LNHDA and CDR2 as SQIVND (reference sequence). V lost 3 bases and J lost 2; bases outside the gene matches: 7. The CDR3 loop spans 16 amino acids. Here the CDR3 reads CASSIWTGRGNQPQHF. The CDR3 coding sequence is TGTGCCAGTAGTATTTGGACAGGTCGGGGCAATCAGCCCCAGCATTTT. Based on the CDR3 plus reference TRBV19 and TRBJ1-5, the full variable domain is DGGITQSPKYLFRKEGQNVTLSCEQNLNHDAMYWYRQDPGQGLRLIYYSQIVNDFQKGDIAEGYSVSREKKESFPLTVTSAQKNPTAFYLCASSIWTGRGNQPQHFGDGTRLSIL.

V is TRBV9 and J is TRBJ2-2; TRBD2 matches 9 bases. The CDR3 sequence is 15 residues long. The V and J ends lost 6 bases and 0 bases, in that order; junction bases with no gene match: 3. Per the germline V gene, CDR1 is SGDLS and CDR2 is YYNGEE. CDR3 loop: CASTQREANTGELFF. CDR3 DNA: TGTGCCAGCACCCAGCGGGAGGCGAACACCGGGGAGCTGTTTTTT.

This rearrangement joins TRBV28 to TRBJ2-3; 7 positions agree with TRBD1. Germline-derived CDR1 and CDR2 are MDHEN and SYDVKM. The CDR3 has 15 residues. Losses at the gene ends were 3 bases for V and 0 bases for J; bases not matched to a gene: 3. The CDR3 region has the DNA TGTGCCAGCAGTTTTAGGGGGCTCAGCACAGATACGCAGTATTTT. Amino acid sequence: CASSFRGLSTDTQYF.

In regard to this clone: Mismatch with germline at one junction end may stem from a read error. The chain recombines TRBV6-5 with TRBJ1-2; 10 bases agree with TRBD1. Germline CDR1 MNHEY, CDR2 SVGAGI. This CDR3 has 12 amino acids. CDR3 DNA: TGTGGGTCTCGCCTAGGGACAGGGGACACCCACTTC. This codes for CGSRLGTGDTHF.